Each of the 13 T cell receptor beta chains below was sequenced from the same sample in a study of identical twins. TCRdb reprocessed the 5' RACE reads with MiXCR, giving one entry per CDR3 protein. The sample shows about 730,000 distinct CDR3 sequences, less than 25% of them seen only once. These records were also assigned to another study, of T cells expressing NK-cell markers.

Sequences were obtained from PBMCs. All receptors derive from a young woman in good health.

This chain connects TRBV3-1 to TRBJ2-5; TRBD2 might be the D (6 bases). Per germline, CDR1 LGHDT and CDR2 YNNKEL (reference sequence). V was trimmed by 10 bases and J by 1 base, leaving 10 bases between them. This CDR3 has 12 amino acids. The CDR3 DNA is TGTGCCACTGGGACTCGCCAAGAGACCCAGTACTTC. It translates to CATGTRQETQYF.

This clonotype was observed a few times. The J gene is TRBJ2-3, the V gene TRBV10-1, with D uncertain. The CDR3 sequence is 12 residues long. Germline CDR1 reads WNHNN; CDR2 reads SYGVQD (reference sequence). Trimming shortened V by 7 bases and J by 6 bases, and 11 bases separated the two germline ends. This CDR3 is CASNGPADTQYF. In nucleotides, the CDR3 is TGCGCCAGCAATGGACCGGCGGATACGCAGTATTTT.

The chain links TRBV6-1 to TRBJ2-2, with 8 positions matching TRBD2. Germline lookup yields CDR1 MNHNS and CDR2 SASEGT. The CDR3 contains 16 residues. The V segment lost 6 bases and the J segment 7 bases; nucleotides outside the gene matches: 13. This CDR3 reads CASSPGVSGGNGELFF. CDR3 sequence (DNA): TGTGCCAGCAGCCCCGGCGTGAGCGGGGGAAACGGGGAGCTGTTTTTT.

This clonotype was observed a handful of times. The chain has TRBV7-8 and TRBJ2-5; D possibly corresponds to TRBD2 (6 bases). Germline CDR1 SGHVS, CDR2 FQNEAQ. Trimming shortened V by 7 bases and J by 5 bases, and 20 bases separated the two germline ends. CDR3 length equals 15 residues. The CDR3 DNA sequence: TGTGCCAGCACCGAAAGGGGACTCCGGGGGGAGACCCAGTACTTC. It yields the protein CASTERGLRGETQYF.

This clonotype was counted a few times. The rearrangement links TRBV4-3 to TRBJ2-7; the match to TRBD2 covers 7 bases. V lost 0 bases, J lost 4 bases, and 9 bases stayed unmatched. From germline, CDR1 is LGHNA and CDR2 YSLEER. This CDR3 is 16 amino acids long. The CDR3 sequence is CASSQDPPSSGYEQYF. CDR3 DNA sequence: TGCGCCAGCAGCCAAGATCCCCCTTCTAGCGGTTACGAGCAGTACTTC.

The chain is built from TRBV11-2 and TRBJ2-1; D possibly corresponds to TRBD1 (7 bases). Germline values: CDR1 SGHAT, CDR2 FQNNGV. Trimming cost V 6 bases and J 9 bases, with 15 bases left between them. This CDR3 region has 13 residues. Here the CDR3 reads CASRRLGGSEQFF. CDR3 bases: TGTGCCAGCAGACGACTAGGGGGCAGTGAGCAGTTCTTC. The complete variable domain, with remaining parts taken from reference TRBV11-2 and TRBJ2-1, reads EAGVAQSPRYKIIEKRQSVAFWCNPISGHATLYWYQQILGQGPKLLIQFQNNGVVDDSQLPKDRFSAERLKGVDSTLKIQPAKLEDSAVYLCASRRLGGSEQFFGPGTRLTVL.

The table lists this clonotype with a few counts. This rearrangement joins TRBV18 to TRBJ2-1; 12 nucleotides agree with TRBD2. Germline CDR1 KGHSH, CDR2 LQKENI. The CDR3 length is 17 residues. J lost 5 bases, V lost 2 bases, and 7 bases had no gene match. The CDR3 DNA is TGTGCCAGCTCACCAAGCCTAGCGGGAGGGGCAAACAATGAGCAGTTCTTC. This encodes CASSPSLAGGANNEQFF.

The chain employs TRBV7-2 and TRBJ1-2; D unresolved. V was trimmed by 0 bases and J by 4 bases, leaving 12 bases between them. Germline V gene sequence: CDR1 SGHTA, CDR2 FQGNSA. This CDR3 spans 15 amino acids. For the CDR3, the DNA is TGTGCCAGCAGCTTAGCGAATCAGCGATTCTATGGCTACACCTTC. The encoded protein is CASSLANQRFYGYTF.

The chain employs TRBV12-3 or TRBV12-4 and TRBJ2-3; perhaps TRBD1 as D (5 bases). The CDR3 length is 16 residues. V dropped 3 bases and J dropped 0 bases, with 13 bases sitting between them. CDR3 in amino acids: CASSFRSGSSTDTQYF. CDR3 bases: TGTGCCAGCAGTTTCCGTTCAGGGTCTAGCACAGATACGCAGTATTTT.

The CDR3 DNA is TGTGCCAGCAGCTTAGTAGCGCAGGGGCTTGGCGAGCAGTACTTC. Its protein is CASSLVAQGLGEQYF. The V call is TRBV11-3, the J call TRBJ2-7, with a weak D call TRBD1 (6 bases). V dropped 1 base and J dropped 6 bases, with 16 bases sitting between them. CDR3 length: 15 residues. Germline V gene data show CDR1 as SGHNT and CDR2 as YENEEA. The variable domain in full, completed from reference TRBV11-3 and TRBJ2-7, reads EAGVVQSPRYKIIEKKQPVAFWCNPISGHNTLYWYLQNLGQGPELLIRYENEEAVDDSQLPKDRFSAERLKGVDSTLKIQPAELGDSAVYLCASSLVAQGLGEQYFGPGTRLTVT.

The genes are TRBV20-1 and TRBJ1-1; D is undetermined. Trimming shortened V by 0 bases and J by 4 bases, and 9 bases separated the two germline ends. The CDR3 length is 13 residues. Germline CDR1 is DFQATT and CDR2 is SNEGSKA (reference sequence). The DNA of the CDR3 is TGCAGTGCTAGAGATTCATGGGGCACTGAAGCTTTCTTT. This gives the protein CSARDSWGTEAFF.

This clonotype was detected a few times. The gene calls are TRBV15 and TRBJ2-7; TRBD2 matches at 10 bases. Germline V gene sequence: CDR1 LNHNV, CDR2 YYDKDF (reference sequence). The CDR3 sequence is 15 residues long. J gave up 3 bases and V 5 bases, and 7 bases lay outside the gene matches. CDR3 sequence (DNA): TGTGCCACCAGCCCCTCTAGCGGGAGCTTCTACGAGCAGTACTTC. Protein sequence: CATSPSSGSFYEQYF.

A remark on this clonotype: At one end, the junction sequence differs from germline, possibly due to a read error. This chain uses TRBV5-1 with TRBJ2-5, with TRBD1 matching 7 bases. In germline, CDR1 is SGHRS, CDR2 YFSETQ. This CDR3 contains 14 residues. CDR3 sequence reads: CASSSHGQEESQYF. Here the CDR3 DNA reads TGCGCCAGCAGCTCGCACGGACAGGAAGAGTCCCAGTACTTC.